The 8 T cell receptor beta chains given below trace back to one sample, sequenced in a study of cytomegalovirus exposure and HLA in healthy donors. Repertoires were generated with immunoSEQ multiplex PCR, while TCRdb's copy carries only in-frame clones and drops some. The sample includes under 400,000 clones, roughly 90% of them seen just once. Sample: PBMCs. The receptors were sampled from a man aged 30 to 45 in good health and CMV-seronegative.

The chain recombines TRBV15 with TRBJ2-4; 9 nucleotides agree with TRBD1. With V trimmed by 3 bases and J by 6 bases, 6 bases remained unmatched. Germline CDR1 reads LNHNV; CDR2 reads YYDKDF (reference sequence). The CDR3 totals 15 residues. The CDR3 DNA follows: TGTGCCACCAGCAGTTCCGGGACAGGGAGAAACATTCAGTACTTC. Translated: CATSSSGTGRNIQYF.

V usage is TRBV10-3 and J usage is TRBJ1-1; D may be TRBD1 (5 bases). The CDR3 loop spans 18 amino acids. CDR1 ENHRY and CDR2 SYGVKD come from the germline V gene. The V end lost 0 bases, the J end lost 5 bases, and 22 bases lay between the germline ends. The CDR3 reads CAISESRGLQGGRTEAFF. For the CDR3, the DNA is TGTGCCATCAGTGAGTCGAGGGGACTCCAGGGCGGTAGAACTGAAGCTTTCTTT.

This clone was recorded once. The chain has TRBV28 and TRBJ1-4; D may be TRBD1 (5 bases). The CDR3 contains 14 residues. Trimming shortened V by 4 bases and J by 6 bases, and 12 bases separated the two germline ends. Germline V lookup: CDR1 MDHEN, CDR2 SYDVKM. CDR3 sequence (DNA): TGTGCCAGCAGTTCCGCAGGGTACGATGAAAAACTGTTTTTT. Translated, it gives CASSSAGYDEKLFF.

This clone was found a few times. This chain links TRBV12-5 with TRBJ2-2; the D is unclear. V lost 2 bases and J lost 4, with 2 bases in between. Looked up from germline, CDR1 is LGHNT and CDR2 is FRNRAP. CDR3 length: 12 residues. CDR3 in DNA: TGTGCTAGTGGTTTGCTCACCGGGGAGCTGTTTTTT. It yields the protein CASGLLTGELFF.

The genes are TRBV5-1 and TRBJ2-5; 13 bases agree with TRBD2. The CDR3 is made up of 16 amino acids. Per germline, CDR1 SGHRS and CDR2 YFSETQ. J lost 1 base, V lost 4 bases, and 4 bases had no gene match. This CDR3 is CASSPGLAGAQETQYF. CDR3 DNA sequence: TGCGCCAGCAGCCCCGGACTAGCGGGGGCCCAAGAGACCCAGTACTTC.

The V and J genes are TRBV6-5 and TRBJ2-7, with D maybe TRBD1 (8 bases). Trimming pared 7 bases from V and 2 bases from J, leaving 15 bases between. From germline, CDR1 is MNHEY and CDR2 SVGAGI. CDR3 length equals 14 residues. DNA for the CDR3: TGTGCCAGCACATCACAGGGGGGGACCTACGAGCAGTACTTC. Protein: CASTSQGGTYEQYF.

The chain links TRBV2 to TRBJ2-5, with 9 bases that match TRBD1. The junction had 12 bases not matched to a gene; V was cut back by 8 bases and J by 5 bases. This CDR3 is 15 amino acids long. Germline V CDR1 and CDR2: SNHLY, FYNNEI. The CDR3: CASLGGTGIGETQYF. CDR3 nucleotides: TGTGCCAGCCTGGGCGGGACAGGGATTGGGGAGACCCAGTACTTC.

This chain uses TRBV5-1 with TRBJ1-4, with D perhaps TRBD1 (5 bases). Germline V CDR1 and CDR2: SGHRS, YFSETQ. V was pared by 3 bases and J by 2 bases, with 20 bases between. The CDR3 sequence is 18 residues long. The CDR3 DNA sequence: TGCGCCAGCAGCTGGGGCTATATAAAAGGTGAGACTAATGAAAAACTGTTTTTT. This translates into CASSWGYIKGETNEKLFF.